Each of the 6 T cell receptor beta chains below was sequenced from the same sample in a study of cytomegalovirus exposure and HLA in healthy donors. It was with 60 Vbeta and 13 Jbeta primers that the PCR ran. Using immunoSEQ multiplex PCR, the repertoire was profiled, and TCRdb retains in-frame clones only, with some absent. This table holds over 45,000 clones. The specimen was PBMCs. The source is a woman aged 40 to 50 in good health and CMV-seronegative.

The chain joins TRBV20-1 to TRBJ2-3, with D possibly TRBD1 on 5 matching bases. The CDR3 extends over 11 amino acids. V was pared by 1 base and J by 12 bases, with 11 bases between. The germline V gene encodes CDR1 DFQATT and CDR2 SNEGSKA (reference sequence). The CDR3 DNA reads as TGCAGTGCTAGAGCTATCGGACACCAGTATTTT. It encodes CSARAIGHQYF.

J is TRBJ1-2 and V is TRBV6-1; D ambiguous. The germline gives CDR1 MNHNS, CDR2 SASEGT. CDR3 length equals 12 residues. Trimming took 2 bases from V and 4 from J, leaving 5 bases between them. This CDR3 is CASSESGYGYTF. The CDR3 coding sequence is TGTGCCAGCAGTGAAAGCGGCTATGGCTACACCTTC.

The chain employs TRBV27 and TRBJ2-7; a possible D gene is TRBD1 (5 bases). CDR3 length: 14 amino acids. The germline V gene encodes CDR1 MNHEY and CDR2 SMNVEV (reference sequence). V was cut by 5 bases and J by 0 bases, with 11 bases left in between. For the CDR3, the DNA is TGTGCCAGCAGTCAGGGCCGGACCTCCTACGAGCAGTACTTC. Translating gives CASSQGRTSYEQYF.

The V gene is TRBV5-8, the J gene TRBJ1-2; D perhaps matches TRBD1 (5 bases). Deletions cut 4 bases from V and 4 bases from J, with 14 bases between. This CDR3 comprises 14 residues. Germline CDR1 SGHTS, CDR2 YDEGEE. CDR3 sequence (DNA): TGTGCCAGCAGCCCCGGCAGGGTATTCTATGGCTACACCTTC. Amino acid sequence: CASSPGRVFYGYTF.

The chain employs TRBV9 and TRBJ2-2; D remains ambiguous. Trimming stripped 3 bases from V and 1 base from J, with 7 bases between. Per the germline V gene, CDR1 is SGDLS and CDR2 is YYNGEE. CDR3 length: 14 residues. CDR3 nucleotides: TGTGCCAGCAGCGGTTACGGGAACACCGGGGAGCTGTTTTTT. Encoded protein: CASSGYGNTGELFF. Full variable domain (remainder filled in from reference TRBV9 and TRBJ2-2): DSGVTQTPKHLITATGQRVTLRCSPRSGDLSVYWYQQSLDQGLQFLIQYYNGEERAKGNILERFSAQQFPDLHSELNLSSLELGDSALYFCASSGYGNTGELFFGEGSRLTVL.

The chain uses TRBV29-1 and TRBJ2-7; possible D gene TRBD1, 8 bases. Trimming took 4 bases from V and 2 from J, leaving 12 bases between them. The germline V gene encodes CDR1 SQVTM and CDR2 ANQGSEA. The CDR3 length is 13 residues. CDR3 sequence (DNA): TGCAGCGTTGTAACAGGGGGGGCCTACGAGCAGTACTTC. This gives the protein CSVVTGGAYEQYF.